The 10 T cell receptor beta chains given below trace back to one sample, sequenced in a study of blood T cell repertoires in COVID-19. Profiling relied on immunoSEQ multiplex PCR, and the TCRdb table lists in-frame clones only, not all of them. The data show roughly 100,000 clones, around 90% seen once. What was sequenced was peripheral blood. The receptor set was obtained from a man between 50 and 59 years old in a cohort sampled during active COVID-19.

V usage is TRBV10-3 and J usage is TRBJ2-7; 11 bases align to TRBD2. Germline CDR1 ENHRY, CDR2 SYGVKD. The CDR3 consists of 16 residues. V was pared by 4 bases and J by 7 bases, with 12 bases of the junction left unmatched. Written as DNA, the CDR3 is TGTGCCATCAGTGGGCCACGTAGCGGGGGGGCTAAAGAGCAGTACTTC. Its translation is CAISGPRSGGAKEQYF.

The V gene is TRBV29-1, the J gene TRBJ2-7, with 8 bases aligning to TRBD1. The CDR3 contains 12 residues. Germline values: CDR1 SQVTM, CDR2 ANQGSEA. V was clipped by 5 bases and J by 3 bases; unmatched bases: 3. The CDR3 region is CSVKTGDYEQYF. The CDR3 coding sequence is TGCAGCGTTAAGACAGGGGACTACGAGCAGTACTTC.

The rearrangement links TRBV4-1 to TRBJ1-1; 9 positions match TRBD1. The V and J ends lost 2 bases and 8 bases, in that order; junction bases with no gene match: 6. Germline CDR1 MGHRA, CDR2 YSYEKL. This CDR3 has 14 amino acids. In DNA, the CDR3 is TGCGCCAGCAGCCAACTTACAGGGGGCTTAGAAGCTTTCTTT. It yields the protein CASSQLTGGLEAFF.

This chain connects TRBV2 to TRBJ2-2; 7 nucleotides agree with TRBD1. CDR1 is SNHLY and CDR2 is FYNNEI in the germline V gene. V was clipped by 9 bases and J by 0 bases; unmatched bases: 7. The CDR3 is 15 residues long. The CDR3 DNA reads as TGTGCCAGATCGGTGGGACAGACGAACACCGGGGAGCTGTTTTTT. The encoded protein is CARSVGQTNTGELFF.

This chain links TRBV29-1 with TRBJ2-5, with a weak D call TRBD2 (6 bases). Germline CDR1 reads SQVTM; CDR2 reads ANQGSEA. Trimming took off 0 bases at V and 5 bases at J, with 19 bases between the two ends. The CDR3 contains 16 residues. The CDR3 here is CSVEDPTRDYGETQYF. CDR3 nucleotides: TGCAGCGTTGAAGATCCGACTAGGGATTATGGGGAGACCCAGTACTTC. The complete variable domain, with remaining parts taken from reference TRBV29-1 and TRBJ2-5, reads SAVISQKPSRDICQRGTSLTIQCQVDSQVTMMFWYRQQPGQSLTLIATANQGSEATYESGFVIDKFPISRPNLTFSTLTVSNMSPEDSSIYLCSVEDPTRDYGETQYFGPGTRLLVL.

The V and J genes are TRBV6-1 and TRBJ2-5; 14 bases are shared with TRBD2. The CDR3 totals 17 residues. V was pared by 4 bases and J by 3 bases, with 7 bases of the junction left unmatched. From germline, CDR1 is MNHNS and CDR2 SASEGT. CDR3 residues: CASSALRTSGGKETQYF. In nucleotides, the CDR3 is TGTGCCAGCAGTGCCCTCAGGACTAGCGGGGGGAAAGAGACCCAGTACTTC.

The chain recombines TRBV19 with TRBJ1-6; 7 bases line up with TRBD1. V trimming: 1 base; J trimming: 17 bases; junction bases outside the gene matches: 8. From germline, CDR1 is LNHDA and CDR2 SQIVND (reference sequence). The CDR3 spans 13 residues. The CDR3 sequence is CASSIAKGQVIHF. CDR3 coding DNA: TGTGCCAGTAGTATAGCTAAAGGACAGGTCATCCACTTT.

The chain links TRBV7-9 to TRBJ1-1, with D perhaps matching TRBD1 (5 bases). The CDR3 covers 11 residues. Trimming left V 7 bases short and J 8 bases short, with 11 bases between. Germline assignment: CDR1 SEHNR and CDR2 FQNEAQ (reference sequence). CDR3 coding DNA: TGTGCCAGCACCCCAGGGCTAGAAGCTTTCTTT. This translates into CASTPGLEAFF.

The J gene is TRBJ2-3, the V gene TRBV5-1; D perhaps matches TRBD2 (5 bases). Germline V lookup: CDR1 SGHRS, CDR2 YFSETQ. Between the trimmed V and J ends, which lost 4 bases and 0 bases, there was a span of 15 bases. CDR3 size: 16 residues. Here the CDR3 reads CASSPLGSTSTDTQYF. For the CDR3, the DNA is TGCGCCAGCAGCCCCTTAGGGAGTACTAGCACAGATACGCAGTATTTT.

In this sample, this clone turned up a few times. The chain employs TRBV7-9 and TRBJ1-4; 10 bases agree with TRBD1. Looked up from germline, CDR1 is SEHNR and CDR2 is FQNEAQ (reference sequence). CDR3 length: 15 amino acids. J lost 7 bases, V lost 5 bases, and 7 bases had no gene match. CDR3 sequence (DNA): TGTGCCAGCAGCCCCTCCAGGACAGGGGGTGAAAAACTGTTTTTT. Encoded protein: CASSPSRTGGEKLFF.